Sequencing of this TCR beta chain was carried out in a study of blood T cells in healthy people across ages. Study findings and constraints: Comparison with aged donors showed that long-lived donors had more naive CD4+ cells and higher diversity.

With regard to this clonotype: Its antigen is undetermined.

Together with a sample-barcoded 5' primer, a J-beta primer mix was included in a second PCR lasting about 6 to 12 cycles. Every cDNA molecule bore a tag from a template-switch adaptor containing 12 random nucleotides. TCRdb ran MiXCR on the 5' RACE reads and lists one entry per CDR3 protein. The repertoire holds around 600,000 distinct CDR3 sequences, with around 50% as singletons. CDR3 length equals 17 residues. V shed 3 bases and J 0 bases; nucleotides not matched to a gene: 9. Germline lookup yields CDR1 SGHTA and CDR2 FQGNSA. Sequenced material: blood. The origin of this receptor is an elderly man in good health. This chain joins TRBV7-2 and TRBJ2-3; TRBD2 matches at 7 bases. The CDR3 bases are TGTGCCAGCAGCTTGTCTTTCGGCGGGGGAAGCACAGATACGCAGTATTTT. Amino acid sequence: CASSLSFGGGSTDTQYF. The full variable domain, completed using reference TRBV7-2 and TRBJ2-3, is GAGVSQSPSNKVTEKGKDVELRCDPISGHTALYWYRQSLGQGLEFLIYFQGNSAPDKSGLPSDRFSAERTGGSVSTLTIQRTQQEDSAVYLCASSLSFGGGSTDTQYFGPGTRLTVL.